Shown below are 4 T cell receptor beta chains from a single sample sequenced in a study of cytomegalovirus exposure and HLA in healthy donors. Amplification used 60 Vbeta primers and 13 Jbeta primers. Libraries were prepared by immunoSEQ multiplex PCR; TCRdb keeps only in-frame clonotypes and omits some of them. The sample contains roughly 110,000 clones, about 71% of which appear only once. Sequenced material: PBMCs. These receptors were collected from a boy younger than 18 in good health and CMV-seronegative.

This sequence joins TRBV11-2 and TRBJ2-5; 7 bases are shared with TRBD2. V gave up 1 base and J gave up 4 bases; unmatched junction bases: 6. CDR1 and CDR2 (germline): SGHAT, FQNNGV. This CDR3 has 15 amino acids. The CDR3 loop reads CASSLAGGGRETQYF. CDR3 DNA: TGTGCCAGCAGCTTAGCGGGGGGAGGTCGAGAGACCCAGTACTTC.

The J gene is TRBJ1-2, the V gene TRBV30; 8 positions agree with TRBD1. The CDR3 consists of 12 residues. Germline-derived CDR1 and CDR2 are GTSNPN and SVGIG (reference sequence). CDR3 nucleotide sequence: TGTGCGATAGACAGGGGAGGAGATGGCTACACCTTC. Translating gives CAIDRGGDGYTF.

J is TRBJ2-7 and V is TRBV7-8; 9 nucleotides align to TRBD1. CDR3 length: 17 amino acids. Germline CDR1 and CDR2: SGHVS and FQNEAQ. V lost 3 bases, J lost 2 bases, and 11 bases stayed unmatched. The CDR3 region is CASSFSRGDRAPYEQYF. In nucleotides, the CDR3 is TGTGCCAGCAGCTTCTCCCGAGGGGACAGGGCCCCCTACGAGCAGTACTTC.

The chain joins TRBV6-4 to TRBJ1-1, with D maybe TRBD1 (6 bases). The CDR3 sequence is 14 residues long. Germline values: CDR1 MRHNA, CDR2 SNTAGT. V shed 2 bases and J shed 4 bases, with 11 bases lying between them. The DNA for the CDR3 is TGTGCCAGCAGTGACGGGGGGGCCAGCACTGAAGCTTTCTTT. Its protein product is CASSDGGASTEAFF.